The sequence of this TCR beta chain was determined in a study of preoperative IRX-2 immunotherapy in early breast cancer. Germline V lookup: CDR1 GTSNPN, CDR2 SVGIG (reference sequence). The CDR3 contains 13 residues. Germline trimming cut 6 bases from V and 10 bases from J; bases unmatched to any gene: 14. Treatment reported: preoperative locoregional IRX-2 cytokine immunotherapy. Samples came from a phase Ib trial of preoperative locoregional IRX-2 cytokine immunotherapy. The table came from immunoSEQ multiplex PCR; TCRdb's copy has only in-frame clones and leaves some out. The table includes 30,000 to 35,000 clones, roughly 96% detected once.

The sequence came from a human donor with breast cancer. This specimen was acquired from a patient treated with IRX-2 immunotherapy. The genes are TRBV30 and TRBJ1-2, with 7 bases that match TRBD1. Here the CDR3 DNA reads TGTGCCTGCCAGACAGGGTGGAGAGGTGACTACACCTTC. This codes for CACQTGWRGDYTF. Based on the CDR3 plus reference TRBV30 and TRBJ1-2, the full variable domain is SQTIHQWPATLVQPVGSPLSLECTVEGTSNPNLYWYRQAAGRGLQLLFYSVGIGQISSEVPQNLSASRPQDRQFILSSKKLLLSDSGFYLCACQTGWRGDYTFGSGTRLTVV.